This entry lists 21 T cell receptor beta chains sequenced from one sample in a study of control samples from healthy donors and cancer patients. This table comes from immunoSEQ multiplex PCR, and its TCRdb copy is limited to in-frame clones, with some not included. This table holds around 140,000 clones, 90% to 95% found once. The sample was blood. These receptors were collected from a man in his late teens or twenties in good health.

Remarks on this clone: Other DNA sequences within the sample encode an identical CDR3. The V and J genes are TRBV30 and TRBJ2-7; a possible D gene is TRBD2 (6 bases). Trimming removed 1 base at V and 7 bases at J, with 11 bases between. Germline V gives CDR1 GTSNPN, CDR2 SVGIG (reference sequence). This CDR3 is 12 amino acids long. CDR3 loop: CAWSATSYEQYF. DNA for the CDR3: TGTGCCTGGAGTGCGACTAGTTATGAGCAGTACTTC. The variable domain in full, with the rest retrieved from reference TRBV30 and TRBJ2-7, is SQTIHQWPATLVQPVGSPLSLECTVEGTSNPNLYWYRQAAGRGLQLLFYSVGIGQISSEVPQNLSASRPQDRQFILSSKKLLLSDSGFYLCAWSATSYEQYFGPGTRLTVT.

The rearrangement links TRBV28 to TRBJ2-7; TRBD2 matches at 7 bases. The J segment lost 2 bases and the V segment lost 3 bases, leaving 13 bases of the junction unmatched. The CDR3 is made up of 17 amino acids. The germline V gene encodes CDR1 MDHEN and CDR2 SYDVKM. The CDR3 nucleotides are TGTGCCAGCAGTTTGCGCTGGGGGGGGTTATTTCCCTACGAGCAGTACTTC. Translating gives CASSLRWGGLFPYEQYF.

This clone has just one count. The chain links TRBV7-9 to TRBJ1-4; TRBD1 is a possible D gene (5 bases). The ends were cut back, 7 bases at V and 0 bases at J, with 12 bases in the middle. The CDR3 totals 15 residues. The germline gives CDR1 SEHNR, CDR2 FQNEAQ (reference sequence). The DNA for the CDR3 is TGTGCCAGCATCACGGTGGGGGCAACTAATGAAAAACTGTTTTTT. It yields the protein CASITVGATNEKLFF.

The V gene is TRBV4-2, the J gene TRBJ2-7; a possible D gene is TRBD2 (6 bases). CDR3 length equals 16 residues. The V gene lost 1 base and the J gene lost 5 bases, with 18 bases spanning the gap. From germline, CDR1 is LGHNA and CDR2 YNFKEQ. CDR3 bases: TGTGCCAGCAGCCAAGTAGGACTAAATTTAAGGGACGAGCAGTACTTC. Its translation is CASSQVGLNLRDEQYF.

The chain combines TRBV5-1 with TRBJ1-2; 7 bases fit TRBD1. The CDR3 covers 14 residues. Germline CDR1 and CDR2: SGHRS and YFSETQ. With 7 bases clipped from V and 5 bases from J, the junction kept 11 bases outside the gene matches. The CDR3 nucleotides read TGCGCCAGCCGACCGACAGGGCCTTTTTATGGCTACACCTTC. Its protein product is CASRPTGPFYGYTF.

In its sample, this clone was seen a few times. V is TRBV7-9 and J is TRBJ2-7; a possible D gene is TRBD1 (7 bases). The germline V gene has CDR1 SEHNR and CDR2 FQNEAQ (reference sequence). Trimming took 5 bases from V and 6 from J, leaving 23 bases between them. CDR3 length: 16 residues. The CDR3 nucleotides read TGTGCCAGCAGCCCTTCCGGAGGGGGCCGTGGATTCGAGCAGTACTTC. Encoded protein: CASSPSGGGRGFEQYF.

The genes are TRBV2 and TRBJ1-4; D ambiguous. The length of the CDR3 is 15 residues. V was clipped by 6 bases and J by 8 bases, with 19 bases between them. Germline values: CDR1 SNHLY, CDR2 FYNNEI. The chain's CDR3 is CASSPNRLAREKLFF. The CDR3 DNA is TGTGCCAGCAGCCCCAACCGCCTCGCCCGGGAAAAACTGTTTTTT.

This sequence joins TRBV5-1 and TRBJ2-7; D possibly uses TRBD1 or TRBD2 (6 bases each). This CDR3 comprises 17 residues. CDR1 and CDR2 (germline): SGHRS, YFSETQ. V was clipped by 0 bases and J by 4 bases, with 20 bases between them. DNA for the CDR3: TGCGCCAGCAGCTTGGGTTCGGCCACACAGGGACTTTACGAGCAGTACTTC. Encoded protein: CASSLGSATQGLYEQYF.

This chain uses TRBV6-5 with TRBJ1-2, with 8 bases fitting TRBD1. The CDR3 has 13 amino acids. V shed 6 bases and J 7 bases; nucleotides not matched to a gene: 7. From germline, CDR1 is MNHEY and CDR2 SVGAGI. In DNA form, the CDR3 reads TGTGCCAGCAGATCCGGACAGGGTCCTGGCTACACCTTC. Amino acids: CASRSGQGPGYTF.

The V gene is TRBV15, the J gene TRBJ1-1; tentatively, D is TRBD1 (5 bases). Germline loops: CDR1 LNHNV, CDR2 YYDKDF (reference sequence). The CDR3 is 14 amino acids. The ends were cut back, 5 bases at V and 5 bases at J, with 15 bases in the middle. This CDR3 reads CATSQRGVWTEAFF. As DNA, the CDR3 is TGTGCCACCAGCCAGAGGGGCGTATGGACTGAAGCTTTCTTT. The full variable domain, its missing parts supplied by reference TRBV15 and TRBJ1-1, is DAMVIQNPRYQVTQFGKPVTLSCSQTLNHNVMYWYQQKSSQAPKLLFHYYDKDFNNEADTPDNFQSRRPNTSFCFLDIRSPGLGDTAMYLCATSQRGVWTEAFFGQGTRLTVV.

The rearrangement joins TRBV30 to TRBJ1-1; weak D call: TRBD1 (5 bases). The CDR3 length is 12 residues. V dropped 3 bases and J dropped 4 bases, with 9 bases sitting between them. Looked up from germline, CDR1 is GTSNPN and CDR2 is SVGIG (reference sequence). The CDR3 DNA sequence: TGTGCCTGGAGCGGGGCTGGCACTGAAGCTTTCTTT. This codes for CAWSGAGTEAFF. The full variable domain, completed using reference TRBV30 and TRBJ1-1, is SQTIHQWPATLVQPVGSPLSLECTVEGTSNPNLYWYRQAAGRGLQLLFYSVGIGQISSEVPQNLSASRPQDRQFILSSKKLLLSDSGFYLCAWSGAGTEAFFGQGTRLTVV.

J is TRBJ2-1 and V is TRBV7-9; perhaps D is TRBD1 or TRBD2 (5 bases each). CDR1 is SEHNR and CDR2 is FQNEAQ in the germline V gene (reference sequence). This CDR3 comprises 11 residues. Trimming removed 3 bases from V and 8 bases from J, with 5 bases in between. The CDR3 DNA reads TGTGCCAGCAGCTTGGGGGATGAGCAGTTCTTC. Its translation is CASSLGDEQFF.

The rearrangement joins TRBV23-1 to TRBJ2-7, with 7 bases that match TRBD2. TRBV23-1 is an ORF; its function is uncertain. The CDR3 consists of 14 residues. Trimming took 6 bases from V and 3 from J; bases not matched to a gene: 8. The CDR3 is CASSPPTSFYEQYF. The CDR3 DNA is TGCGCCAGCAGCCCACCGACTAGCTTCTACGAGCAGTACTTC.

The chain is built from TRBV12-5 and TRBJ1-1; D is unresolved. Trimming removed 5 bases from V and 1 base from J, with 11 bases in between. In germline, CDR1 is LGHNT, CDR2 FRNRAP. This CDR3 contains 14 residues. The CDR3: CASGPGLPNTEAFF. DNA for the CDR3: TGTGCTAGTGGTCCCGGACTACCGAACACTGAAGCTTTCTTT.

The V gene is TRBV10-1, the J gene TRBJ2-7; maybe TRBD2 (6 bases). The CDR3 has 13 amino acids. V lost 6 bases, J lost 0 bases, and 9 bases lay in between. Germline V gene lookup returns CDR1 WNHNN and CDR2 SYGVQD (reference sequence). The CDR3 bases are TGCGCCAGCAGCCGGGACTTCTCCTACGAGCAGTACTTC. Protein: CASSRDFSYEQYF.

The rearrangement joins TRBV27 to TRBJ1-1, with D perhaps TRBD1 (6 bases). Germline lookup yields CDR1 MNHEY and CDR2 SMNVEV (reference sequence). The V end was cut by 0 bases, the J end by 4 bases, with 15 bases between. The CDR3 is made up of 16 amino acids. CDR3 nucleotide sequence: TGTGCCAGCAGTTTATCGACACAAGGGGGAGTCACTGAAGCTTTCTTT. Protein sequence: CASSLSTQGGVTEAFF.

The rearrangement links TRBV6-6 to TRBJ2-2; D may correspond to TRBD1 or TRBD2 (6 bases each). Germline values: CDR1 MNHNY, CDR2 SVGAGI (reference sequence). The V gene lost 1 base and the J gene lost 4 bases, with 10 bases spanning the gap. The CDR3 totals 15 residues. CDR3 region: CASSYWGAGTGELFF. The CDR3 nucleotides read TGTGCCAGCAGTTACTGGGGGGCGGGCACCGGGGAGCTGTTTTTT.

This sequence joins TRBV19 and TRBJ2-1, with 7 bases that match TRBD1. Germline V gives CDR1 LNHDA, CDR2 SQIVND (reference sequence). The CDR3 contains 14 residues. The V segment lost 5 bases and the J segment 8 bases; nucleotides outside the gene matches: 9. CDR3 coding DNA: TGTGCCAGTAGTTATCAGGGGGAACAGTATGAGCAGTTCTTC. Protein sequence: CASSYQGEQYEQFF.

The rearrangement uses TRBV19 and TRBJ1-2; TRBD1 matches at 7 bases. The J segment lost 5 bases and the V segment lost 4 bases, leaving 4 bases of the junction unmatched. CDR3 length: 13 residues. Looked up from germline, CDR1 is LNHDA and CDR2 is SQIVND (reference sequence). Here the CDR3 DNA reads TGTGCCAGTAGTACACAGGGGTCATATGGCTACACCTTC. Translating gives CASSTQGSYGYTF.

The chain carries TRBV7-8 and TRBJ2-5; 7 bases align to TRBD2. CDR3 length equals 14 residues. Germline trimming cut 4 bases from V and 5 bases from J; bases unmatched to any gene: 7. Germline V CDR1 and CDR2: SGHVS, FQNEAQ. The chain's CDR3 is CASSSRGEGETQYF. The CDR3 nucleotides are TGTGCCAGCAGCTCCCGGGGGGAGGGGGAGACCCAGTACTTC.

The chain carries TRBV27 and TRBJ2-2; the D gene is possibly TRBD1 (6 bases). Germline assignment: CDR1 MNHEY and CDR2 SMNVEV (reference sequence). The V gene lost 6 bases and the J gene lost 3 bases, with 11 bases spanning the gap. The CDR3 is 14 amino acids. The CDR3 nucleotides read TGTGCCAGCAGCCCCGCAGGGGACACCGGGGAGCTGTTTTTT. It is translated as CASSPAGDTGELFF.